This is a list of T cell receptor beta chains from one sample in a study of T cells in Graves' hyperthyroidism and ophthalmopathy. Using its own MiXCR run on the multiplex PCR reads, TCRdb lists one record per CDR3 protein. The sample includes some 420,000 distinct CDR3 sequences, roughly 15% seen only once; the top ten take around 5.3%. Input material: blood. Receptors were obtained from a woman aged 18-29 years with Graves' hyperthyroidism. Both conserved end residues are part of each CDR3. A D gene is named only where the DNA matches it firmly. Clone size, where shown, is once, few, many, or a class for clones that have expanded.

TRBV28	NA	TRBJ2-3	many	TGTGCCAGCAGTTTCCTGGGCCGTCGTACAGATACGCAGTATTTT	CASSFLGRRTDTQYF
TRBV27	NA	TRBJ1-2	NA	TGTGCCAGCAGTGGTCTTGGATACTATGGCTACACCTTC	CASSGLGYYGYTF
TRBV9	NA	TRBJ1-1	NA	TGTGCCAGCAGCGTAGACAAGGGGGCTGAAGCTTTCTTT	CASSVDKGAEAFF
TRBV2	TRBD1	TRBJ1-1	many	TGTGCCAGCACCATACTCGAGGGGGCTGGCACTGAAGCTTTCTTT	CASTILEGAGTEAFF
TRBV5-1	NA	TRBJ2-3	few	TGCGCCAGCAGCTTGGCCGTGGGAGCGGGCACAGATACGCAGTATTTT	CASSLAVGAGTDTQYF
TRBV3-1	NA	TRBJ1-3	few	TGTGCCAGCAGTTTGGGAGTTGGGGGGACCTCTGGAAACACCATATATTTT	CASSLGVGGTSGNTIYF
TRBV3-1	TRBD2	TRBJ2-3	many	TGTGCCAGCAGACACACTAGCGGGAGAGGAGCAGATACGCAGTATTTT	CASRHTSGRGADTQYF
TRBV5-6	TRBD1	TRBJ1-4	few	TGTGCCAGCAGCTTGACACCGGGACAGAAGAATGAAAAACTGTTTTTT	CASSLTPGQKNEKLFF
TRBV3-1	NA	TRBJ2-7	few	TGTGCCAGCAGCCAAGATATGGGGGGGCGGTACGAGCAGTACTTC	CASSQDMGGRYEQYF
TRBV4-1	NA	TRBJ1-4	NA	TGCGCCAGCAGCCAAGACACAGAGACAACTAATGAAAAACTGTTTTTT	CASSQDTETTNEKLFF
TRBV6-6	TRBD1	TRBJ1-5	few	TGTGCCAGCAGTTCCCGGGACAGGGGGCAAGGCAATCAGCCCCAGCATTTT	CASSSRDRGQGNQPQHF
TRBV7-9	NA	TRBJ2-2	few	TGTGCCAGCAGCTTACCGGGCGGGACGAACACCGGGGAGCTGTTTTTT	CASSLPGGTNTGELFF
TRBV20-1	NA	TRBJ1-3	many	TGCAGTGCTGAAGACAGCGCCTCTGGAAACACCATATATTTT	CSAEDSASGNTIYF
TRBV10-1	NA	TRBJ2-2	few	TGCGCCAGCAGTGACATAGGGACGAACACCGGGGAGCTGTTTTTT	CASSDIGTNTGELFF
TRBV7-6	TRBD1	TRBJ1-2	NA	TGTGCCAGCAGCTTAGCCCCTCCGGGACAGGACGACCTTCGCTATGGCTACACCTTC	CASSLAPPGQDDLRYGYTF
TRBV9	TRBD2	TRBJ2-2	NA	TGTGCCAGCAGCTCTGGGACTAGCGGGATAGGGGAGCTGTTTTTT	CASSSGTSGIGELFF
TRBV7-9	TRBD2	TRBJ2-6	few	TGTGCCAGCAGCCCCGCAAGGACTAGCGGGAGCTCTGGGGCCAACGTCCTGACTTTC	CASSPARTSGSSGANVLTF
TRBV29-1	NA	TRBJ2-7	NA	TGCAGCGTTGAAGGGACTCCCAATTCCGACGAGCAGTACTTC	CSVEGTPNSDEQYF
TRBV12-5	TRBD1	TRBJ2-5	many	TGTGCTAGTGGTTTGAACCGGGACAGGGAAAGGGGCGCGGAGACCCAGTACTTC	CASGLNRDRERGAETQYF
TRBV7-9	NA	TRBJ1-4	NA	TGTGCCAGCAGTCCGAGGCGGGCAGGGGAGAATGAAAAACTGTTTTTT	CASSPRRAGENEKLFF
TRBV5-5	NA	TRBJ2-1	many	TGTGCCAGCGGGGGACCATCCTACAATGAGCAGTTCTTC	CASGGPSYNEQFF
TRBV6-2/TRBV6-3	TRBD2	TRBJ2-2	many	TGTGCCAGCAGTCGACTAGCGGGAAGCGGGGAGCTGTTTTTT	CASSRLAGSGELFF
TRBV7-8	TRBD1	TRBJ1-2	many	TGTGCCAGCAGCAAACCCGGGACAGGGGGCAACTATGGCTACACCTTC	CASSKPGTGGNYGYTF
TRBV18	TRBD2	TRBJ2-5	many	TGTGCCAGCTCACCTATTTCCGGGACTAAAGAGACCCAGTACTTC	CASSPISGTKETQYF
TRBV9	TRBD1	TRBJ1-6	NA	TGTGCCAGCAGCCCCCGGGACAGCCTAAATTCACCCCTCCACTTT	CASSPRDSLNSPLHF
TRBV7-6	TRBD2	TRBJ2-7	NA	TGTGCCAGCAGCTTAGGTAGCGGGGCTAGCGGTCCCTACGAGCAGTACTTC	CASSLGSGASGPYEQYF
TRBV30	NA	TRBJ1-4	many	TGTGCCTGGAGCCGGCAGTTTAATGAAAAACTGTTTTTT	CAWSRQFNEKLFF
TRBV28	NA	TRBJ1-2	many	TGTGCCAGCAGTCCGGTAGGGACCCAAGGCTATGGCTACACCTTC	CASSPVGTQGYGYTF
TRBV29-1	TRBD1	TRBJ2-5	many	TGCAGCGTCGACGGACAGGGGGAGCCTACCGGGGAGACCCAGTACTTC	CSVDGQGEPTGETQYF
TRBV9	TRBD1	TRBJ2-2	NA	TGTGCCAGCAGCGCCGCCGGGACAGGGGAGACCGGGGAGCTGTTTTTT	CASSAAGTGETGELFF
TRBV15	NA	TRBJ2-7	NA	TGTGCCACCAGCAAAGACGGGGACTCCTACGAGCAGTACTTC	CATSKDGDSYEQYF
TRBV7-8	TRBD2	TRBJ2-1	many	TGTGCCAGCAGCGTTCGACTAGCGGGAGGGCTCTACAATGAGCAGTTCTTC	CASSVRLAGGLYNEQFF
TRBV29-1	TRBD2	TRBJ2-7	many	TGCAGCGCTGGAACTAGCGGCTCCTACGAGCAGTACTTC	CSAGTSGSYEQYF
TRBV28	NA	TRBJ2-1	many	TGTGCCAGCAGTTTAGAATTCTCGCAGTTCTTC	CASSLEFSQFF
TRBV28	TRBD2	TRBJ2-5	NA	TGTGCCAGCACCCCGGGGGGGTTCCAAGAGACCCAGTACTTC	CASTPGGFQETQYF
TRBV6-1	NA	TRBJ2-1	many	TGTGCCAGCAGTGACTTAGCAAATGAGCAGTTCTTC	CASSDLANEQFF
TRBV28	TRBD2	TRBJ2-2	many	TGTGCCAGCAGTCCTACGGGACTAGCGGGGGTTGGTCCCGGGGAGCTGTTTTTT	CASSPTGLAGVGPGELFF
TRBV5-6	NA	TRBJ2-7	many	TGTGCCAGCAGCTTGGACAGCGTTTCCCCCTACGAGCAGTACTTC	CASSLDSVSPYEQYF
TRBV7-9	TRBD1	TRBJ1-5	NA	TGTGCCAGCAGCACCACAACCGGACAGGGGGGGGGGCCCCAGCATTTT	CASSTTTGQGGGPQHF
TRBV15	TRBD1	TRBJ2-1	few	TGTGCCACCAGCATGACAGGGCACAATGAGCAGTTCTTC	CATSMTGHNEQFF
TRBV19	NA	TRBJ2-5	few	TGTGCCAGTAGTATAGGGGGGCTCCCCACAACAGAGACCCAGTACTTC	CASSIGGLPTTETQYF
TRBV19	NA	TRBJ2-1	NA	TGTGCCAGTAGTGCCCCTCTAGATTCGTATGAGCAGTTCTTC	CASSAPLDSYEQFF
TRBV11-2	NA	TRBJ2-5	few	TGTGCCAGCAGCAATGAAGTCCAGTACTTC	CASSNEVQYF
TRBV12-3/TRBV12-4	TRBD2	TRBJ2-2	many	TGTGCCAGCAGAAGAAGCGGGAGCTATACCGGGGAGCTGTTTTTT	CASRRSGSYTGELFF
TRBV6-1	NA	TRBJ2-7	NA	TGTGCCAGCCGGGCGGAATTGAGCTCCTACGAGCAGTACTTC	CASRAELSSYEQYF
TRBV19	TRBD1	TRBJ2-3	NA	TGTGCCAGTAGTATTCAGGGGACAGGGGGCCCAGATACGCAGTATTTT	CASSIQGTGGPDTQYF
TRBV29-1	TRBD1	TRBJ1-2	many	TGCAGCGCCATACGGACAGGGGAAGGCTACACCTTC	CSAIRTGEGYTF
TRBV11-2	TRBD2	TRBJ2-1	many	TGTGCCAGCCAGGGACTAGCGCTTAATGAGCAGTTCTTC	CASQGLALNEQFF
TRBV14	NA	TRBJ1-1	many	TGTGCCAGCAGCCAATGGGGCAATGAAGCTTTCTTT	CASSQWGNEAFF
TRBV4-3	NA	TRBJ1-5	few	TGCGCCAGCAGCCAGGGGTCAGGTCAGCCCCAGCATTTT	CASSQGSGQPQHF
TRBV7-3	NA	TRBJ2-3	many	TGTGCCAGCAGCTTAGGGGCGGAGACCACAGATACGCAGTATTTT	CASSLGAETTDTQYF
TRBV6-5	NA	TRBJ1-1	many	TGTGCCAGCAGTTACCGAACAAGGGGGGCTGAAGCTTTCTTT	CASSYRTRGAEAFF
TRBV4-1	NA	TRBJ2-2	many	TGCGCCAGCAGCCAAGATCGGGCAGGATCAGCGAACACCGGGGAGCTGTTTTTT	CASSQDRAGSANTGELFF
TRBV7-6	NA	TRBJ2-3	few	TGTGCCAGCGCCGGGGCCTCAGATACGCAGTATTTT	CASAGASDTQYF
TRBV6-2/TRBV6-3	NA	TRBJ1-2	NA	TGTGCCAGCAGTTACTCGTCCTATGGCTGCACCTTC	CASSYSSYGCTF
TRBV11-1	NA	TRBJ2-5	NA	TGTGCCAGCAGCTTAGGTTCAGGCGGGACCCAGTACTTC	CASSLGSGGTQYF
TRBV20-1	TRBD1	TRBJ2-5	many	TGCAGTGCTGCTACCGGGACAGGCCAAGAGACCCAGTACTTC	CSAATGTGQETQYF
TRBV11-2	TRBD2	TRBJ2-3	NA	TGTGCCAGTGCCCAGGCGGGAGAGGATACGCAGTATTTT	CASAQAGEDTQYF
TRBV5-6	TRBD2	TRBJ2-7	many	TGTGCCAGCGGAAAGACTAGCGGGATTTACGAGCAGTACTTC	CASGKTSGIYEQYF
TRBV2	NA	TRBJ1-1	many	TGTGCCAGCAGTGAAGCGGGGGACGGACGTTGGGGAGTCGCTGAAGCTTTCTTT	CASSEAGDGRWGVAEAFF